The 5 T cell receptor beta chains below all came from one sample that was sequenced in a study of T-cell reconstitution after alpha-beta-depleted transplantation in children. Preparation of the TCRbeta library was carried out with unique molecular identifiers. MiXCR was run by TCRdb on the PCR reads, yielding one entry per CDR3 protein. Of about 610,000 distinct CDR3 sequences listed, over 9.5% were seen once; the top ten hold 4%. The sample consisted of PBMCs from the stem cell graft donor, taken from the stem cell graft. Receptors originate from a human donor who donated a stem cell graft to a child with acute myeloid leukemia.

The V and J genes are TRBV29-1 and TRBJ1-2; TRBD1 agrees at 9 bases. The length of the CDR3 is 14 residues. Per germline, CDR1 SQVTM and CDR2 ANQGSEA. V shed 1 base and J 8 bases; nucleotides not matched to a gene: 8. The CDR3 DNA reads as TGCAGCGTTGAAGGGGGACAGGGCGAGGGAGGCTACACCTTC. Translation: CSVEGGQGEGGYTF. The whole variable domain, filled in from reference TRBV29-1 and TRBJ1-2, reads SAVISQKPSRDICQRGTSLTIQCQVDSQVTMMFWYRQQPGQSLTLIATANQGSEATYESGFVIDKFPISRPNLTFSTLTVSNMSPEDSSIYLCSVEGGQGEGGYTFGSGTRLTVV.

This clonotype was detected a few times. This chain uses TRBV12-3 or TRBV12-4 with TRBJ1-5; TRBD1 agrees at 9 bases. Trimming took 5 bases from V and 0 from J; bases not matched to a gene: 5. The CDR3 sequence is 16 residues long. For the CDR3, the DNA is TGTGCCAGCAGTCCACGGACAGGGGTTAGCAATCAGCCCCAGCATTTT. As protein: CASSPRTGVSNQPQHF.

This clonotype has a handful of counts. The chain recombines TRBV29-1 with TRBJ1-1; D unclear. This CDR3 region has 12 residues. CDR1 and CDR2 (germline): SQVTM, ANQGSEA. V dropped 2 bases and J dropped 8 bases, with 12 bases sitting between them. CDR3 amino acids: CSVEPARGEAFF. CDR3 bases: TGCAGCGTTGAACCCGCCCGAGGGGAAGCTTTCTTT.

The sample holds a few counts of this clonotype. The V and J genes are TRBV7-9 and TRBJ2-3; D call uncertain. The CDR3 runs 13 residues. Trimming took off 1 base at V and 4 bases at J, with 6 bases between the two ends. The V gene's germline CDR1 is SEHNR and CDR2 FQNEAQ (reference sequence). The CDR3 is CASSLVPADTQYF. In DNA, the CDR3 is TGTGCCAGCAGCTTAGTCCCCGCAGATACGCAGTATTTT.

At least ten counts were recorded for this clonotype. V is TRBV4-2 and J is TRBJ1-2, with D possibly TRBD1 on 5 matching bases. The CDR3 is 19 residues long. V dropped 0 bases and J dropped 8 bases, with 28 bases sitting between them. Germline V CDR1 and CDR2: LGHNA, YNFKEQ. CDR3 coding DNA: TGTGCCAGCAGCCAAGAGGCAAGTTCAGGACACAGAGAGAACGGGGGCTACACCTTC. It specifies CASSQEASSGHRENGGYTF.